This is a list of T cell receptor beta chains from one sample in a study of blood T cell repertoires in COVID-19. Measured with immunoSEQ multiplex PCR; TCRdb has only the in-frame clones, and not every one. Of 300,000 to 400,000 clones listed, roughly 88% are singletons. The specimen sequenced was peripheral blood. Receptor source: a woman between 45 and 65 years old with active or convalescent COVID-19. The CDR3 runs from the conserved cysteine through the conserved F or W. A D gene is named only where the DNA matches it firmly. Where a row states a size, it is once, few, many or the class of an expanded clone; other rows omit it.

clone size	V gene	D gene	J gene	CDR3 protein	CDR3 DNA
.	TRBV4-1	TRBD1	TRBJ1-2	CASSQGQGAYYGYTF	TGCGCCAGCAGCCAAGGACAGGGGGCCTACTATGGCTACACCTTC
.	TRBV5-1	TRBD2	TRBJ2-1	CASSPRAGGFSEQFF	TGCGCCAGCAGCCCAAGGGCGGGAGGGTTTAGTGAGCAGTTCTTC
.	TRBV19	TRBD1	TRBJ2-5	CASSTVTRGPGETQYF	TGTGCCAGTAGTACCGTGACCAGGGGGCCAGGGGAGACCCAGTACTTC
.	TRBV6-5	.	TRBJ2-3	CASSYEGTDTQYF	TGTGCCAGCAGTTACGAGGGCACAGATACGCAGTATTTT
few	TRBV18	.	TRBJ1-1	CASSPWRANTEAFF	TGTGCCAGCTCACCTTGGCGGGCGAACACTGAAGCTTTCTTT
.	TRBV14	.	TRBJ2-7	CASSPTTESYEQYF	TGTGCCAGCAGCCCAACGACAGAGTCCTACGAGCAGTACTTC
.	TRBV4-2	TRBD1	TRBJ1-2	CASSFGQANYGYTF	TGTGCCAGCAGCTTCGGACAGGCTAACTATGGCTACACCTTC
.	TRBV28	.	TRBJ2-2	CASSLNTGELFF	TGTGCCAGCAGCCTGAACACCGGGGAGCTGTTTTTT
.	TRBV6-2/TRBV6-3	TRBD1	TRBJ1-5	CASSYRGPWDRVTYSNQPQHF	TGTGCCAGCAGTTACAGGGGCCCCTGGGACAGGGTGACTTATAGCAATCAGCCCCAGCATTTT
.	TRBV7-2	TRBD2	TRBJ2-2	CASSLALAGYTGELFF	TGTGCCAGCAGCTTAGCCCTAGCGGGATACACCGGGGAGCTGTTTTTT
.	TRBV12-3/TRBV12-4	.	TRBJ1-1	CASSPLWGGAFF	TGTGCCAGCAGCCCCCTGTGGGGGGGGGCTTTCTTT
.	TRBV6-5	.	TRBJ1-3	CASVSFGPSGNTIYF	TGTGCCAGCGTCTCCTTCGGTCCCTCTGGAAACACCATATATTTT
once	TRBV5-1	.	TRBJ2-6	CASSSGQRQAGANVLTF	TGCGCCAGCAGCTCGGGACAACGGCAGGCAGGAGCCAACGTCCTGACTTTC
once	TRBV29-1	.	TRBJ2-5	CSVEEGPMTGIQETQYF	TGCAGCGTTGAAGAGGGGCCAATGACAGGAATACAAGAGACCCAGTACTTC
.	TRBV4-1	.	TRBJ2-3	CASSQAASRFRGDTQYF	TGCGCCAGCAGCCAGGCGGCCTCGCGATTTAGGGGAGATACGCAGTATTTT
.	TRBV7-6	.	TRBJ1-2	CASSLGEGDGYTF	TGTGCCAGCAGCTTAGGTGAAGGGGATGGCTACACCTTC
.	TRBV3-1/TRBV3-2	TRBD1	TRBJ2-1	CASSPRPRDRAYNEQFF	TGTGCCAGCAGCCCCCGCCCCCGGGACAGGGCTTACAATGAGCAGTTCTTC
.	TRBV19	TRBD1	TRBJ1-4	CASSRRGGAYEKLFF	TGTGCCAGTAGTAGAAGAGGGGGCGCCTATGAAAAACTGTTTTTT
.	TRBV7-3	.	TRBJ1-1	CASAGGTLTEAFF	TGTGCCAGCGCCGGCGGGACCCTCACTGAAGCTTTCTTT
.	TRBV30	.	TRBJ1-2	CAWSEGGARSYGYTF	TGTGCCTGGTCCGAGGGGGGGGCGCGGAGCTATGGCTACACCTTC
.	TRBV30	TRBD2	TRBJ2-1	CAWSASGINEQFF	TGTGCCTGGAGTGCTAGCGGGATAAATGAGCAGTTCTTC
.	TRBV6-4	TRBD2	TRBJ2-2	CATSAGGDTGELFF	TGTGCCACCTCCGCGGGGGGCGACACCGGGGAGCTGTTTTTT
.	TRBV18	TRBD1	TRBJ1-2	CASSPGQADSYGYTF	TGTGCCAGCTCACCAGGACAGGCGGACTCCTATGGCTACACCTTC
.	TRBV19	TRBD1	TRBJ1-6	CASRTGGVVDSPLHF	TGTGCCAGTAGGACAGGGGGAGTAGTAGATTCACCCCTCCACTTT
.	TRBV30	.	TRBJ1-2	CAQDTGLNRGYTF	TGTGCCCAAGACACAGGGTTAAATCGTGGCTACACCTTC
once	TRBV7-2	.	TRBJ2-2	CASSLARVAGPTGELFF	TGTGCCAGCAGCTTAGCTCGAGTGGCGGGACCCACCGGGGAGCTGTTTTTT
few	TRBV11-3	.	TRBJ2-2	CASSERTSNTGELFF	TGTGCCAGCAGCGAAAGGACATCGAACACCGGGGAGCTGTTTTTT
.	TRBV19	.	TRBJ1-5	CASSIVLTGLQPQHF	TGTGCCAGTAGTATAGTTTTAACAGGTCTCCAGCCCCAGCATTTT
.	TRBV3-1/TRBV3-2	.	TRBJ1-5	CASSQGLHQPQHF	TGTGCCAGCAGCCAAGGGCTGCATCAGCCCCAGCATTTT
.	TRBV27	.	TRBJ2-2	CASSFQASISNTGELFF	TGTGCCAGCAGTTTTCAGGCATCCATTTCGAACACCGGGGAGCTGTTTTTT
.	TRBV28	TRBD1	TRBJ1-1	CASSMGQPNTEAFF	TGTGCCAGCAGCATGGGACAGCCGAACACTGAAGCTTTCTTT
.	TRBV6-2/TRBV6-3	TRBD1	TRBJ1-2	CASSQGDRRNYGYTF	TGTGCCAGCAGTCAAGGGGACAGGCGGAACTATGGCTACACCTTC
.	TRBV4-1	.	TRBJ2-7	CASSAGVSYEQYF	TGCGCCAGCAGTGCAGGGGTCTCCTACGAGCAGTACTTC
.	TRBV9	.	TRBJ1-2	CASSPRGQNYGYTF	TGTGCCAGCAGCCCAAGGGGTCAGAACTATGGCTACACCTTC
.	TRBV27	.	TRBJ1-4	CASSLNREKLFF	TGTGCCAGCAGTCTAAACAGGGAAAAACTGTTTTTT
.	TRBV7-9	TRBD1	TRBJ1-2	CASSLVLMGTAAFDYGYTF	TGTGCCAGCAGCTTGGTGCTCATGGGGACAGCCGCCTTCGACTATGGCTACACCTTC
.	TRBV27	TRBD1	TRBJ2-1	CASSPLSTSGQSGGNEQFF	TGTGCCAGCAGTCCACTCTCAACCTCGGGACAGAGCGGAGGCAATGAGCAGTTCTTC
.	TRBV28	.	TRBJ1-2	CASRGGLGALNGYTF	TGTGCCAGCCGGGGGGGCCTCGGGGCCTTGAATGGCTACACCTTC
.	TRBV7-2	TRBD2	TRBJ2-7	CASSSLAGVYEQYF	TGTGCCAGCAGCTCACTAGCGGGAGTCTACGAGCAGTACTTC
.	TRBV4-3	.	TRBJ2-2	CASSQERSVTGELFF	TGCGCCAGCAGCCAAGAGAGGTCAGTCACCGGGGAGCTGTTTTTT
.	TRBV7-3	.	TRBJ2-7	CASSLGPGSYEQYF	TGTGCCAGCAGCTTAGGTCCAGGAAGCTACGAGCAGTACTTC
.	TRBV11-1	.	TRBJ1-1	CASSKGSVRTEAFF	TGTGCCAGCAGCAAGGGGTCAGTTAGGACTGAAGCTTTCTTT
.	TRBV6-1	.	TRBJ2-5	CASTRAPWGQETQYF	TGTGCCAGCACCAGGGCACCATGGGGCCAAGAGACCCAGTACTTC
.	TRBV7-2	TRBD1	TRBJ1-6	CASSLSRGQSYSPLHF	TGTGCCAGCAGCTTATCCCGGGGACAGAGTTATTCACCCCTCCACTTT
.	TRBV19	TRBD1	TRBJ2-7	CASSIGLQGAYEQYF	TGTGCCAGTAGTATCGGTTTACAGGGGGCCTACGAGCAGTACTTC
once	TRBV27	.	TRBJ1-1	CASSLTWRSTEAFF	TGTGCCAGCAGTTTAACATGGCGGAGCACTGAAGCTTTCTTT
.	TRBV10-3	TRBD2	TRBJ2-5	CAISEPSSGRQETQYF	TGTGCCATCAGTGAGCCGTCCAGCGGGAGGCAAGAGACCCAGTACTTC
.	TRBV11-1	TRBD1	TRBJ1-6	CASSPGQGSPLHF	TGTGCCAGCAGCCCAGGACAGGGCTCACCCCTCCACTTT
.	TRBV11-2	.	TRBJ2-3	CASREGTDTQYF	TGTGCCAGCAGAGAGGGAACAGATACGCAGTATTTT
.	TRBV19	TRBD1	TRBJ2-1	CASSIGQGAWNEQFF	TGTGCCAGTAGTATAGGGCAGGGGGCGTGGAATGAGCAGTTCTTC